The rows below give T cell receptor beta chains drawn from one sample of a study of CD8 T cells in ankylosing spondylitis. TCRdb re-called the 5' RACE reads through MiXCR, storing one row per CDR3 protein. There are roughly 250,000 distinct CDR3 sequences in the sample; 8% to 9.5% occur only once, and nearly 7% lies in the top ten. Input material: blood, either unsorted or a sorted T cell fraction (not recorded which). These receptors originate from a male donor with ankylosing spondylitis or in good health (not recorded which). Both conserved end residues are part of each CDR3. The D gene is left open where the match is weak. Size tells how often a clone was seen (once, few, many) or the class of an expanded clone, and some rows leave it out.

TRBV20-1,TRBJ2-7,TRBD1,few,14,CSAISDRGQREQYF,TGCAGTGCGATCTCAGACAGGGGGCAAAGGGAGCAGTACTTC
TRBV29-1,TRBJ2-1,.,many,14,CSVGGLLLYNEQFF,TGCAGCGTTGGAGGACTACTCCTTTACAATGAGCAGTTCTTC
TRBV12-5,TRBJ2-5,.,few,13,CASGSGHPGTQYF,TGTGCTAGTGGTTCGGGCCACCCCGGGACCCAGTACTTC
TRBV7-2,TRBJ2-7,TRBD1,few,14,CASSAQTGSYEQYF,TGTGCCAGCAGCGCCCAGACAGGGTCCTACGAGCAGTACTTC
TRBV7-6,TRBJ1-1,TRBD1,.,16,CASNVIPRDRGPEAFF,TGTGCCAGCAACGTGATACCCCGGGACAGGGGACCTGAAGCTTTCTTT
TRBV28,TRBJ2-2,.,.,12,CASTARGGELFF,TGTGCCAGCACGGCGCGTGGCGGGGAGCTGTTTTTT
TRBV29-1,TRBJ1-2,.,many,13,CSVEDDPGDGYTF,TGCAGCGTTGAAGATGACCCAGGGGATGGCTACACCTTC
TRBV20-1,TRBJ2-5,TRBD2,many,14,CSATRTSTWETQYF,TGCAGTGCTACCAGGACTAGCACATGGGAGACCCAGTACTTC
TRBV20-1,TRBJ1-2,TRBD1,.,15,CSAQIRGTGTYGYTF,TGCAGTGCGCAGATCCGAGGGACAGGGACCTATGGCTACACCTTC
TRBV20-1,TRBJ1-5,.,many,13,CSARLGGALPQHF,TGCAGTGCTAGACTAGGGGGTGCGCTGCCCCAGCATTTT
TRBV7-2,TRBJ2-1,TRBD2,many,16,CASSFFSGTSVNEQFF,TGTGCCAGCAGCTTCTTTTCCGGGACTAGCGTCAATGAGCAGTTCTTC
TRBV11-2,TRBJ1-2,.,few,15,CASSAGREMNYGYTF,TGTGCCAGCAGCGCCGGGAGGGAGATGAACTATGGCTACACCTTC
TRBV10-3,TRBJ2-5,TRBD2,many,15,CAIIGKRGGRETQYF,TGTGCCATCATCGGAAAGCGGGGGGGCCGGGAGACCCAGTACTTC
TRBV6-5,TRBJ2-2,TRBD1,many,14,CASSSQQGAGELFF,TGTGCCAGCAGTTCACAACAGGGGGCCGGGGAGCTGTTTTTT
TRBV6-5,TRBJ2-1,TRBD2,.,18,CASSYETAGRPSYNEQFF,TGTGCCAGCAGTTACGAAACAGCGGGGAGGCCCTCCTACAATGAGCAGTTCTTC
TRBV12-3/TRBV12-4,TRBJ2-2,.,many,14,CASSLGGPTGELFF,TGTGCCAGCAGTTTAGGGGGGCCGACCGGGGAGCTGTTTTTT
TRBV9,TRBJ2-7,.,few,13,CASSSGDPYEQYF,TGTGCCAGCAGCTCGGGCGACCCCTACGAGCAGTACTTC
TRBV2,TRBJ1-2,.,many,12,CASNEDNYGYTF,TGTGCCAGCAACGAGGATAACTATGGCTACACCTTC
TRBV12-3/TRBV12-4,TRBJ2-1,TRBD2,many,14,CASLFGGIHNEQFF,TGTGCCAGCTTATTCGGGGGGATCCACAATGAGCAGTTCTTC
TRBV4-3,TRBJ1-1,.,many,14,CASSQKGSTREAFF,TGCGCCAGCAGCCAAAAGGGTTCGACCCGTGAAGCTTTCTTT
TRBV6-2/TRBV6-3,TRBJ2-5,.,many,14,CASRALAAQETQYF,TGTGCCAGCAGGGCGTTGGCGGCCCAAGAGACCCAGTACTTC
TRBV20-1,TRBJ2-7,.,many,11,CSALGMREQYF,TGCAGTGCCCTCGGGATGCGCGAGCAGTACTTC
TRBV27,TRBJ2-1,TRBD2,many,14,CASSLSGRDNEQFF,TGTGCCAGCAGTCTTAGCGGGAGGGACAATGAGCAGTTCTTC
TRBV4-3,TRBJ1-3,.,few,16,CASSPFAAGNGNTIYF,TGCGCCAGCAGCCCCTTCGCTGCAGGGAATGGAAACACCATATATTTT
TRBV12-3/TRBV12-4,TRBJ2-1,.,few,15,CASSNPGERRNEQFF,TGTGCCAGCAGCAATCCAGGGGAACGGCGGAATGAGCAGTTCTTC
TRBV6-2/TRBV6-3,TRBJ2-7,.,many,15,CASSYSSGGTYEQYF,TGTGCCAGCAGTTACTCCTCCGGAGGGACCTACGAGCAGTACTTC
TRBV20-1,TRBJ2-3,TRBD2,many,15,CSARATSGSTDTQYF,TGCAGTGCTAGAGCGACTAGCGGGAGCACAGATACGCAGTATTTT
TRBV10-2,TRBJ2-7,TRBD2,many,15,CASRSLAGRPGEQYF,TGCGCCAGCAGGTCTCTAGCGGGAAGGCCAGGGGAGCAGTACTTC
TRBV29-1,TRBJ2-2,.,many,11,CSVDATGELFF,TGCAGCGTTGACGCTACCGGGGAGCTGTTTTTT
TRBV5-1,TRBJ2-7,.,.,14,CASSLEGFPYEQYF,TGCGCCAGCAGCTTGGAAGGGTTTCCCTACGAGCAGTACTTC
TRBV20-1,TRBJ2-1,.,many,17,CSARDPLTDQPYNEQFF,TGCAGTGCTAGAGATCCCCTGACAGACCAGCCCTACAATGAGCAGTTCTTC